The 14 T cell receptor beta chains below all came from one sample that was sequenced in a study of blood T cells in healthy people across ages. Together with a sample-barcoded 5' primer, a J-beta primer mix was included in a second PCR lasting roughly 6 to 12 cycles. From the 5' RACE reads, TCRdb called clonotypes with MiXCR, one entry per CDR3 protein. The sample carries about 900,000 distinct CDR3 sequences, around two thirds recorded once. Sample: blood. The receptors here all came from a man aged 25 to 45 in good health.

This clonotype has more than one count but fewer than ten. The chain joins TRBV9 to TRBJ2-3; 8 bases line up with TRBD2. CDR1 is SGDLS and CDR2 is YYNGEE in the germline V gene. The CDR3 has 15 amino acids. V shed 3 bases, J shed 4 bases, and the junction held 7 bases outside the gene matches. The DNA for the CDR3 is TGTGCCAGCAGCGCAGCGGGGGAAGGGGCAGATACGCAGTATTTT. Amino acids: CASSAAGEGADTQYF.

This clonotype was recorded a few times. J is TRBJ1-2 and V is TRBV20-1; D gene unclear. The CDR3 extends over 13 amino acids. Trimming removed 1 base from V and 5 bases from J, with 11 bases in between. Germline V CDR1 and CDR2: DFQATT, SNEGSKA (reference sequence). The CDR3 DNA reads as TGCAGTGCTAGAGGGCAAGGAGGGTATGGCTACACCTTC. Translating gives CSARGQGGYGYTF.

This chain connects TRBV24-1 to TRBJ1-2; D ambiguous. Germline-derived CDR1 and CDR2 are KGHDR and SFDVKD. V lost 4 bases and J 0 bases, leaving 5 bases between the germline ends. The CDR3 is 13 amino acids. CDR3 sequence (DNA): TGTGCCACCAGTGAAAGAACTAACTATGGCTACACCTTC. Translating it yields CATSERTNYGYTF.

The chain couples TRBV29-1 to TRBJ1-2; no clear D. Deletions cut 6 bases from V and 4 bases from J, with 12 bases between. This CDR3 has 12 amino acids. CDR1 is SQVTM, CDR2 ANQGSEA, per germline. DNA of the CDR3: TGCAGCGTCGGAGAGGTGAGCTATGGCTACACCTTC. Its protein is CSVGEVSYGYTF.

The chain is built from TRBV6-6 and TRBJ2-7; D is unresolved. The CDR3 has 12 residues. V gave up 5 bases and J gave up 7 bases, with 12 bases separating them. Germline V CDR1 and CDR2: MNHNY, SVGAGI (reference sequence). This CDR3 reads CASSRRVREQYF. CDR3 nucleotides: TGTGCCAGCAGTCGAAGGGTACGGGAGCAGTACTTC.

The genes are TRBV9 and TRBJ2-7; TRBD1 agrees at 7 bases. With V trimmed by 0 bases and J by 2 bases, 5 bases remained unmatched. This CDR3 spans 15 amino acids. The V gene's germline CDR1 is SGDLS and CDR2 YYNGEE. The CDR3 nucleotides are TGTGCCAGCAGCGTAGCGACAGGGCCTACCTACGAGCAGTACTTC. It specifies CASSVATGPTYEQYF.

The genes are TRBV6-5 and TRBJ1-4; TRBD1 is a possible D gene (6 bases). V was shortened by 6 bases and J by 7 bases, with 18 bases between the two germline ends. Germline CDR1 and CDR2: MNHEY and SVGAGI. CDR3 length equals 15 residues. The CDR3 loop is CASSSTGGRSEKLFF. DNA for the CDR3: TGTGCCAGCAGCTCCACCGGGGGGCGGTCTGAAAAACTGTTTTTT.

The chain uses TRBV20-1 and TRBJ1-4; possibly TRBD1 for D (5 bases). Germline assignment: CDR1 DFQATT and CDR2 SNEGSKA (reference sequence). The CDR3 sequence is 14 residues long. V lost 3 bases and J 8 bases, leaving 16 bases between the germline ends. CDR3 DNA sequence: TGCAGTGCTAGTGGCGGGGGAGTAGGAGAAAAACTGTTTTTT. Encoded protein: CSASGGGVGEKLFF.

V and J are TRBV7-6 and TRBJ1-1; the match to TRBD1 covers 7 bases. Trimming took 11 bases from V and 2 from J; bases not matched to a gene: 5. The CDR3 length is 12 residues. Germline-derived CDR1 and CDR2 are SGHVS and FNYEAQ. In nucleotides, the CDR3 is TGTGCCGTGAGACAGGGAAACACTGAAGCTTTCTTT. Translated, it gives CAVRQGNTEAFF. The full variable domain, rest sourced from reference TRBV7-6 and TRBJ1-1, is GAGVSQSPRYKVTKRGQDVALRCDPISGHVSLYWYRQALGQGPEFLTYFNYEAQQDKSGLPNDRFSAERPEGSISTLTIQRTEQRDSAMYRCAVRQGNTEAFFGQGTRLTVV.

CDR3 protein: CSARDRLAGIQETQYF. The CDR3 DNA sequence: TGCAGTGCTAGGGATCGACTAGCGGGAATCCAAGAGACCCAGTACTTC. The V call is TRBV20-1, the J call TRBJ2-5; TRBD2 matches at 11 bases. The J segment lost 1 base and the V segment lost 3 bases, leaving 7 bases of the junction unmatched. The CDR3 spans 16 residues. The germline gives CDR1 DFQATT, CDR2 SNEGSKA (reference sequence).

The chain uses TRBV4-2 and TRBJ2-7; D is ambiguous. The germline CDR1 and CDR2 sequences are LGHNA and YNFKEQ. V lost 0 bases and J lost 1, with 7 bases in between. This CDR3 comprises 14 residues. The chain's CDR3 is CASSQEDLSYEQYF. CDR3 bases: TGTGCCAGCAGCCAAGAGGACCTTTCCTACGAGCAGTACTTC.

This clonotype was recorded a few times. This rearrangement joins TRBV20-1 to TRBJ2-7; possible D gene TRBD2, 6 bases. Germline CDR1 and CDR2: DFQATT and SNEGSKA (reference sequence). The CDR3 consists of 15 residues. Trimming took off 0 bases at V and 3 bases at J, with 15 bases between the two ends. CDR3 amino acids: CSARDQEGAGYEQYF. CDR3 sequence (DNA): TGCAGTGCTAGAGATCAGGAGGGAGCAGGCTACGAGCAGTACTTC.

This clonotype appeared many times. J is TRBJ2-1 and V is TRBV2, with TRBD2 matching over 12 bases. The CDR3 sequence is 14 residues long. Unmatched junction bases numbered 5, after V lost 6 bases and J lost 8 bases. Germline V lookup: CDR1 SNHLY, CDR2 FYNNEI. The CDR3 DNA sequence: TGTGCCAGCAGGACTAGCGGGGGCTGGGATGAGCAGTTCTTC. Protein: CASRTSGGWDEQFF.

The V gene is TRBV27, the J gene TRBJ1-5; a possible D gene is TRBD1 (6 bases). The germline V gene has CDR1 MNHEY and CDR2 SMNVEV (reference sequence). Trimming removed 5 bases at V and 5 bases at J, with 16 bases between. This CDR3 spans 15 amino acids. CDR3 sequence reads: CASSARGPLYQPQHF. CDR3 DNA sequence: TGTGCCAGCAGTGCCAGGGGCCCTTTATATCAGCCCCAGCATTTT.